A selection of T cell receptor beta chains follows, all from one sample in a study of cytomegalovirus exposure and HLA in healthy donors. TCRdb's copy holds only in-frame clones and misses some; the assay was immunoSEQ multiplex PCR. The data show roughly 130,000 clones, over 60% seen once. The sequenced material came from PBMCs. The receptor source for this set is a middle-aged man in good health and CMV-seronegative. Both conserved end residues are part of each CDR3. D genes are given only for firm matches. A clone size is listed for some rows: how often the clone was seen (once, few, many), or a class if it is expanded.

>TRBV19|.|.|TRBJ2-3
CASSSGATGDTQYF
TGTGCCAGTAGTTCAGGGGCCACAGGCGATACGCAGTATTTT
>TRBV19|.|.|TRBJ1-2
CASSIGPVAGMFNYGYTF
TGTGCCAGTAGTATAGGGCCCGTTGCGGGAATGTTTAACTATGGCTACACCTTC
>TRBV28|once|TRBD1|TRBJ1-5
CASSGQGVNSNQPQHF
TGTGCCAGCAGTGGACAGGGCGTGAATAGCAATCAGCCCCAGCATTTT
>TRBV30|few|TRBD1|TRBJ1-4
CAWRGDRKNEKLFF
TGTGCCTGGAGAGGGGACAGGAAAAATGAAAAACTGTTTTTT
>TRBV5-1|.|.|TRBJ2-7
CASRTIGGAPYEQYF
TGCGCCAGCCGCACGATTGGGGGGGCGCCCTACGAGCAGTACTTC
>TRBV7-9|.|.|TRBJ2-1
CSSSQRTGLYNEQFF
TGTTCCAGCAGCCAGAGGACTGGATTGTACAATGAGCAGTTCTTC
>TRBV23-1|.|TRBD2|TRBJ2-4
CASSQSGSGIAKNIQYF
TGCGCCAGCAGTCAATCTGGTAGCGGGATAGCCAAAAACATTCAGTACTTC
>TRBV13|few|TRBD1|TRBJ1-1
CASSGGQGNTEAFF
TGTGCCAGCAGCGGGGGACAGGGGAACACTGAAGCTTTCTTT
>TRBV9|.|.|TRBJ2-7
CASSARQGGEEQYF
TGTGCCAGCAGCGCCCGACAGGGAGGAGAAGAGCAGTACTTC
>TRBV13|few|TRBD1|TRBJ2-1
CASSSGQGAHNEQFF
TGTGCCAGCAGCTCGGGACAGGGGGCCCACAATGAGCAGTTCTTC
>TRBV15|.|TRBD2|TRBJ2-1
CATSRGLAGGSHNEQFF
TGTGCCACCAGCAGGGGACTAGCGGGAGGTTCCCACAATGAGCAGTTCTTC
>TRBV6-8|once|.|TRBJ2-1
CASRRGMSQYNEQFF
TGTGCCAGCAGAAGGGGTATGTCTCAATACAATGAGCAGTTCTTC
>TRBV27|few|TRBD2|TRBJ2-3
CASSLWGGVADTQYF
TGTGCCAGCAGTTTGTGGGGGGGAGTAGCAGATACGCAGTATTTT
>TRBV28|once|.|TRBJ1-1
CASSPPAGGPTEAFF
TGTGCCAGCAGTCCCCCGGCGGGGGGACCCACTGAAGCTTTCTTT
>TRBV28|.|TRBD1|TRBJ1-6
CASRLGQDNSPLHF
TGTGCCAGCAGGCTCGGACAGGATAATTCACCCCTCCACTTT
>TRBV21-1|.|.|TRBJ2-5
CASSKWREDQETQYF
TGTGCCAGCAGCAAGTGGAGGGAGGACCAAGAGACCCAGTACTTC
>TRBV7-6|.|TRBD1|TRBJ1-4
CASSSGQGIEKLFF
TGTGCCAGCAGCTCCGGACAGGGAATTGAAAAACTGTTTTTT
>TRBV6-6|.|TRBD2|TRBJ2-7
CASSFEAGGFYEQYF
TGTGCCAGCAGTTTCGAAGCGGGAGGTTTTTACGAGCAGTACTTC
>TRBV28|.|.|TRBJ1-2
CASSLRDTGYGYTF
TGTGCCAGCAGTTTACGAGATACCGGCTATGGCTACACCTTC
>TRBV18|.|TRBD1|TRBJ2-3
CASSAGGVSTDTQYF
TGTGCCAGCTCAGCAGGGGGAGTAAGTACAGATACGCAGTATTTT
>TRBV27|.|TRBD1|TRBJ2-4
CASSNGTGNSQYF
TGTGCCAGCAGTAACGGGACAGGAAACAGTCAGTACTTC
>TRBV6-5|.|TRBD2|TRBJ2-3
CASRWLAGGTDTQYF
TGTGCCAGCAGATGGTTAGCGGGGGGGACAGATACGCAGTATTTT